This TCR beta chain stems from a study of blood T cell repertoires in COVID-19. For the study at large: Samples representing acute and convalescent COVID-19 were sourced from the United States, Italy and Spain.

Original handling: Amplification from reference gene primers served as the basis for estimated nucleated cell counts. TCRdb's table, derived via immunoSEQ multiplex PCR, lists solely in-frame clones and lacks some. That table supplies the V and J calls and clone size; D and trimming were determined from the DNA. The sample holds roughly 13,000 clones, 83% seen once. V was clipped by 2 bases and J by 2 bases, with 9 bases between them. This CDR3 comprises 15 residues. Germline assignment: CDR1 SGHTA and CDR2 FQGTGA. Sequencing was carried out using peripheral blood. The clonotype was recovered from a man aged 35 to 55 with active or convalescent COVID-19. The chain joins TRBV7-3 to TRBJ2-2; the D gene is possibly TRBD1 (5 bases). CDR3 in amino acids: CASSLSQGNTGELFF. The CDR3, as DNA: TGTGCCAGCAGCTTATCTCAGGGAAACACCGGGGAGCTGTTTTTT.